The entry below gives a single T cell receptor beta chain sequence along with its context. Germline assignment: CDR1 MDHEN and CDR2 SYDVKM. The CDR3 is 13 amino acids. Trimming left V 6 bases short and J 0 bases short, with 6 bases between. This sample stems from a study of blood T cell repertoires in COVID-19. Repertoires were generated with immunoSEQ multiplex PCR, while TCRdb's copy carries only in-frame clones and drops some. The sample records over 140,000 clones, about 86% being singletons. The chain uses TRBV28 and TRBJ1-3, with D unresolved. The receptor was derived from a woman in her fifties or sixties with acute or convalescent COVID-19. Sequencing was carried out using peripheral blood. This chain's CDR3 is CASSSLSGNTIYF. CDR3 nucleotide sequence: TGTGCCAGCAGCTCTCTCTCTGGAAACACCATATATTTT.